This record covers a single TCR beta chain. Its antigen is not identified. Other DNA sequences within the sample encode an identical CDR3. The CDR3 totals 14 residues. Germline loops: CDR1 SGHRS, CDR2 YFSETQ. The V segment lost 3 bases and the J segment 6 bases; nucleotides outside the gene matches: 5. The PCR employed 60 Vbeta primers together with 13 Jbeta primers. Assay used: immunoSEQ multiplex PCR; TCRdb lists only in-frame clones, some missing. The sample holds a few hundred thousand clones, around 90% seen once. This entry comes from a study of cytomegalovirus exposure and HLA in healthy donors. Points from the study as a whole: In a later analysis, TCR beta V- and J-gene trimming showed a link to a missense DCLRE1C variant.

The sequence came from a woman in her late teens or twenties in good health and CMV-seronegative. The sequencing sample was made of PBMCs. This chain connects TRBV5-1 to TRBJ1-2, with 10 nucleotides matching TRBD1. CDR3 amino acids: CASSSTGTGDGYTF. DNA of the CDR3: TGCGCCAGCAGCTCGACCGGGACAGGGGATGGCTACACCTTC.